Included here is one TCR beta chain sequence, with context. Its target is unknown. Through a sample-barcoded 5' primer and a J-beta primer mix, a second PCR was run for 7 to 11 cycles. One entry per CDR3 protein results from TCRdb running MiXCR on the 5' RACE reads. Among 1.5 million to 2 million distinct CDR3 sequences listed, more than 35% were seen once. From germline, CDR1 is SQVTM and CDR2 ANQGSEA. Trimming left V 5 bases short and J 0 bases short, with 7 bases between. The CDR3 loop spans 12 amino acids. The sample is drawn from a study of blood T cells in healthy people across ages. Regarding the study as a whole: The unsorted PBMCs prevented any conclusive comparison of naive versus antigen-experienced cells. Researchers judged that diversity estimates from one million T cells fell short of true values.

Sequencing used blood. This receptor was identified in a human donor in good health. The V call is TRBV29-1, the J call TRBJ1-2; D gene unclear. The DNA for the CDR3 is TGCAGCGTTTGGCCGACTAACTATGGCTACACCTTC. It translates to CSVWPTNYGYTF.